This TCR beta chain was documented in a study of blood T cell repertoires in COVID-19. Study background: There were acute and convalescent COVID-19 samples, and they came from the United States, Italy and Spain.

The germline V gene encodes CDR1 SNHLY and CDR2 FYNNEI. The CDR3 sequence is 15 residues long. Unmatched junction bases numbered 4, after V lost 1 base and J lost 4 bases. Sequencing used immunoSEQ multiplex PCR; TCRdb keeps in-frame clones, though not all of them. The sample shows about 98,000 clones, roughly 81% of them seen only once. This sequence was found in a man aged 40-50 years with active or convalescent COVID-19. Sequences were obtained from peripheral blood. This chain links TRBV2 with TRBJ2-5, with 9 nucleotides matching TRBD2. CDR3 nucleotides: TGTGCCAGCAGTGAAGTTGGGACTAGCAGAGAGACCCAGTACTTC. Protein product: CASSEVGTSRETQYF.